Each of the 10 T cell receptor beta chains below was sequenced from the same sample in a study of radiotherapy plus CTLA-4 blockade in lung cancer. TCRdb keeps only in-frame clones here, not all; method: immunoSEQ multiplex PCR. The data contain about 12,000 clones, 80% to 90% of them singletons. This specimen consisted of peripheral blood, obtained from a patient treated with radiotherapy plus ipilimumab. These receptors came from a human donor with non-small cell lung cancer that progressed on radiotherapy plus ipilimumab.

The rearrangement links TRBV6-1 to TRBJ1-5; D remains ambiguous. The CDR3 loop spans 11 amino acids. Trimming took off 4 bases at V and 3 bases at J, with 1 base between the two ends. From germline, CDR1 is MNHNS and CDR2 SASEGT. CDR3 DNA sequence: TGTGCCAGCAGTGTCAATCAGCCCCAGCATTTT. Protein: CASSVNQPQHF.

V usage is TRBV11-3 and J usage is TRBJ2-3; 9 bases align to TRBD2. Germline V gives CDR1 SGHNT, CDR2 YENEEA. CDR3 length equals 16 residues. With 4 bases clipped from V and 4 bases from J, the junction kept 9 bases outside the gene matches. This chain's CDR3 is CASSSGLAFGPDTQYF. The DNA for the CDR3 is TGTGCCAGCAGCTCGGGACTAGCATTTGGTCCAGATACGCAGTATTTT.

V usage is TRBV19 and J usage is TRBJ1-6, with D perhaps TRBD1 (6 bases). Germline V lookup: CDR1 LNHDA, CDR2 SQIVND (reference sequence). The CDR3 contains 15 residues. V lost 3 bases and J 8 bases, leaving 14 bases between the germline ends. CDR3: CASSMIGGSDSPLHF. The CDR3 DNA reads as TGTGCCAGTAGTATGATAGGGGGGTCGGATTCACCCCTCCACTTT.

V is TRBV11-2 and J is TRBJ2-7; D call uncertain. Looked up from germline, CDR1 is SGHAT and CDR2 is FQNNGV. The CDR3 extends over 15 amino acids. V was trimmed by 0 bases and J by 4 bases, leaving 13 bases between them. Here the CDR3 DNA reads TGTGCCAGCAGCTTAGATTTAACTGCCTTATACGAGCAGTACTTC. Its translation is CASSLDLTALYEQYF.

This chain connects TRBV6-1 to TRBJ1-2; D perhaps matches TRBD1 (6 bases). The germline V gene encodes CDR1 MNHNS and CDR2 SASEGT. There are 15 residues in the CDR3. V dropped 4 bases and J dropped 2 bases, with 14 bases sitting between them. The CDR3 loop is CASSAQTGVNYGYTF. DNA of the CDR3: TGTGCCAGCAGTGCTCAGACAGGAGTAAACTATGGCTACACCTTC.

The J gene is TRBJ2-1, the V gene TRBV27; 8 bases align to TRBD1. CDR1 and CDR2 from the germline V gene are MNHEY and SMNVEV (reference sequence). The CDR3 has 15 residues. The ends lost 5 bases at V and 4 bases at J; junction bases unmatched: 7. The CDR3 is CASSTGQGSYNEQFF. In nucleotides, the CDR3 is TGTGCCAGCAGTACCGGACAGGGATCGTACAATGAGCAGTTCTTC.

The rearrangement joins TRBV20-1 to TRBJ2-1; D is undetermined. Trimming cost V 6 bases and J 7 bases, with 10 bases left between them. The CDR3 length is 11 residues. Germline CDR1 reads DFQATT; CDR2 reads SNEGSKA (reference sequence). In DNA form, the CDR3 reads TGCAGTGCAAGTGGTTTTAATGAGCAGTTCTTC. Translating gives CSASGFNEQFF.

J is TRBJ2-5 and V is TRBV6-5; 9 bases are a match to TRBD2. The CDR3 length is 13 residues. CDR1 and CDR2 from the germline V gene are MNHEY and SVGAGI. V gave up 10 bases and J gave up 5 bases; unmatched junction bases: 8. The DNA for the CDR3 is TGTGCCATTGGCGGGGGGGAAGGGGAGACCCAGTACTTC. Its protein product is CAIGGGEGETQYF.

The chain has TRBV27 and TRBJ1-5, with unresolved D. V was trimmed by 7 bases and J by 6 bases, leaving 13 bases between them. Germline V gene data show CDR1 as MNHEY and CDR2 as SMNVEV (reference sequence). The CDR3 is 13 residues long. CDR3 region: CASNPPTGQPQHF. The CDR3 nucleotides are TGTGCCAGCAACCCGCCCACCGGTCAGCCCCAGCATTTT.

The chain links TRBV11-3 to TRBJ1-1; the match to TRBD1 covers 9 bases. CDR3 size: 14 residues. J gave up 4 bases and V 4 bases, and 4 bases lay outside the gene matches. CDR1 is SGHNT and CDR2 is YENEEA in the germline V gene. The CDR3 nucleotides are TGTGCCAGCAGCTCACAGGGGGCAGGCACTGAAGCTTTCTTT. This codes for CASSSQGAGTEAFF.